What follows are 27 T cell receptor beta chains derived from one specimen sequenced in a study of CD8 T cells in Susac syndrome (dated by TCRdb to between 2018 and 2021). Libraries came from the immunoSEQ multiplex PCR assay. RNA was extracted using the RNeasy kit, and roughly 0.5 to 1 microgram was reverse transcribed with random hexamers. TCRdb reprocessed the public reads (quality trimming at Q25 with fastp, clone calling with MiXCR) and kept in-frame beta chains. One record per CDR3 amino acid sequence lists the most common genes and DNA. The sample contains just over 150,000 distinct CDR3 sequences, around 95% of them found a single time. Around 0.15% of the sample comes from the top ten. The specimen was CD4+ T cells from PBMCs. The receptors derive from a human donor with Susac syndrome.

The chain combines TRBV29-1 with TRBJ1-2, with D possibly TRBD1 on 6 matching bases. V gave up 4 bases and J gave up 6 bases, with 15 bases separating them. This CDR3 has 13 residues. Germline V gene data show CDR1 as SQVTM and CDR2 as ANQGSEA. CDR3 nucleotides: TGCAGCGTTGGGGGGACACACAAGGATGGCTACACCTTC. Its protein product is CSVGGTHKDGYTF.

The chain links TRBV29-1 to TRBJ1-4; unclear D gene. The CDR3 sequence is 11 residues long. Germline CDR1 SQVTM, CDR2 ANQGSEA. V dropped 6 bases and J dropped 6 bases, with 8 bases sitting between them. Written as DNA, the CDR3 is TGCAGCGTCCAATTTTATGAAAAACTGTTTTTT. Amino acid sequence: CSVQFYEKLFF.

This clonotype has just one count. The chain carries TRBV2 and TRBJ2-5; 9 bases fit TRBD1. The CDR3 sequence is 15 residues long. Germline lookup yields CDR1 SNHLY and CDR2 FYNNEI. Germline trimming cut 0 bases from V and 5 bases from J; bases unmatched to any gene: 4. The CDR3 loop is CASSEAGQGTETQYF. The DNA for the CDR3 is TGTGCCAGCAGTGAAGCTGGACAGGGGACGGAGACCCAGTACTTC.

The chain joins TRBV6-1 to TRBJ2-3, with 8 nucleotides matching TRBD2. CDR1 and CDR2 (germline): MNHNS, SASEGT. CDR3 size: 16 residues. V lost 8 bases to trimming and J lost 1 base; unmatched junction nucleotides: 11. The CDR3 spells CASGLSLLAGTDTQYF. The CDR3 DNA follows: TGTGCCAGCGGCCTCAGTCTACTAGCGGGCACAGATACGCAGTATTTT.

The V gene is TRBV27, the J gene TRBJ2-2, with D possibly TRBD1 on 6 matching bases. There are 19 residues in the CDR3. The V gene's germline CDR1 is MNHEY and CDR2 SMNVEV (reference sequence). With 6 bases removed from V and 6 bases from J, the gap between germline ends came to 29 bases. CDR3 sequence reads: CASRVEGAGVNGRPGELFF. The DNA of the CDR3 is TGTGCCAGCAGAGTGGAAGGGGCAGGGGTGAATGGTCGTCCCGGGGAGCTGTTTTTT.

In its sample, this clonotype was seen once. The CDR3 is CASSHRSGYSTDTQYF. CDR3 bases: TGTGCCAGCAGCCACCGGAGCGGGTACAGCACAGATACGCAGTATTTT. The chain couples TRBV12-3 or TRBV12-4 to TRBJ2-3, with a weak D call TRBD2 (6 bases). The CDR3 contains 16 residues. Trimming took 6 bases from V and 0 from J, leaving 16 bases between them.

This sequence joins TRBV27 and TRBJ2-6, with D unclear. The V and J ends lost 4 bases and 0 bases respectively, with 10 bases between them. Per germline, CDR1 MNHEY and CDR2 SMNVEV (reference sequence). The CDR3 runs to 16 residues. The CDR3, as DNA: TGTGCCAGCAGTTCCCCGGGCCCCTCTGGGGCCAACGTCCTGACTTTC. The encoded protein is CASSSPGPSGANVLTF.

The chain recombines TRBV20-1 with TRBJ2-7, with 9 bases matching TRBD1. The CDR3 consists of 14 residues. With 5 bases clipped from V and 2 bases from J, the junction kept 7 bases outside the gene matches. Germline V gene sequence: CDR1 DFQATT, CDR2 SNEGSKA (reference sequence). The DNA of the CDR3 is TGCAGTGCTTCCGGACAGGGGAGCCCCTACGAGCAGTACTTC. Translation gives CSASGQGSPYEQYF.

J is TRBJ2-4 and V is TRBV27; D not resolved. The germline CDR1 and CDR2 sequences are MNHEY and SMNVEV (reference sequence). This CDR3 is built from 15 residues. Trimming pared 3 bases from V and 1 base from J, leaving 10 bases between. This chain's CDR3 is CASSFPRVAKNIQYF. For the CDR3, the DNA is TGTGCCAGCAGTTTCCCCCGGGTGGCCAAAAACATTCAGTACTTC.

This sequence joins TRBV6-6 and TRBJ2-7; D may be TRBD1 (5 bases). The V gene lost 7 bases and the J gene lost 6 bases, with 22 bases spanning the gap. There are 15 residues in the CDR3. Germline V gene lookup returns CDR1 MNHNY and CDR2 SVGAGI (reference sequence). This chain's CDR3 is CASKPSQADRGEQYF. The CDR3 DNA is TGTGCCAGCAAACCTTCACAGGCCGATAGAGGCGAGCAGTACTTC.

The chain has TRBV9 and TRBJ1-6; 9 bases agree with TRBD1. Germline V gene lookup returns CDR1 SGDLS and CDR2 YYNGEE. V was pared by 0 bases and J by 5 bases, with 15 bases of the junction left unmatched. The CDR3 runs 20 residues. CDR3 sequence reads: CASSVATRTGAFANNSPLHF. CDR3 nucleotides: TGTGCCAGCAGCGTAGCTACCAGGACAGGGGCTTTCGCTAATAATTCACCCCTCCACTTT.

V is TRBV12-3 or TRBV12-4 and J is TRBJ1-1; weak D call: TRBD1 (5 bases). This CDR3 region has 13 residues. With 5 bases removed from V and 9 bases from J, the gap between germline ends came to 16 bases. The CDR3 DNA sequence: TGTGCCAGCAGTCCAGGGTCCAGGACCAAAGCTTTCTTT. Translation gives CASSPGSRTKAFF.

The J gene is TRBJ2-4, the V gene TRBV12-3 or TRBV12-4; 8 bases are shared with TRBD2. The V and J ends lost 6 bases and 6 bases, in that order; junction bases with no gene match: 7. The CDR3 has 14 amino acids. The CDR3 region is CASRNGGAGNIQYF. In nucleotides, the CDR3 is TGTGCCAGCAGGAACGGGGGGGCCGGAAACATTCAGTACTTC.

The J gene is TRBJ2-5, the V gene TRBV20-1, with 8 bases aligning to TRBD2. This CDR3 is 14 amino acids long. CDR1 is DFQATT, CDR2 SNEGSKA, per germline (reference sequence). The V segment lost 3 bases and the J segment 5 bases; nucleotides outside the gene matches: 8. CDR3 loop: CSASIPTGGETQYF. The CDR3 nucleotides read TGCAGTGCTAGTATTCCTACGGGGGGGGAGACCCAGTACTTC.

The CDR3 protein is CASSPGVGETQYF. CDR3 in DNA: TGTGCCAGCTCACCAGGAGTTGGAGAGACCCAGTACTTC. The gene calls are TRBV18 and TRBJ2-5; D gene ambiguous. The CDR3 length is 13 residues. V lost 2 bases and J 4 bases, leaving 8 bases between the germline ends. From germline, CDR1 is KGHSH and CDR2 LQKENI.

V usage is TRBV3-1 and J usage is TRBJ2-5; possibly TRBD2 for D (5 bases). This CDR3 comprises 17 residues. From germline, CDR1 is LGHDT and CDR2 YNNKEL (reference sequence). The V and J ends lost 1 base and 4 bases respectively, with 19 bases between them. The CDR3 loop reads CASSQGTVGSAVETQYF. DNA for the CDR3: TGTGCCAGCAGCCAAGGAACCGTAGGTAGCGCAGTAGAGACCCAGTACTTC.

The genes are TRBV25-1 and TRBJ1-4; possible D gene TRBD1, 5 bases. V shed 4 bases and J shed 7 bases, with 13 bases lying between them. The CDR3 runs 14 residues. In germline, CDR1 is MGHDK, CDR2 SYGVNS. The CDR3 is CASSALEDTEKLFF. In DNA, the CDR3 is TGTGCCAGCAGTGCCCTTGAGGACACTGAAAAACTGTTTTTT. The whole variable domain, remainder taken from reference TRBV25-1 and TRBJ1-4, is EADIYQTPRYLVIGTGKKITLECSQTMGHDKMYWYQQDPGMELHLIHYSYGVNSTEKGDLSSESTVSRIRTEHFPLTLESARPSHTSQYLCASSALEDTEKLFFGSGTQLSVL.

CDR3 sequence reads: CAISPSGTRTDTQYF. The DNA of the CDR3 is TGTGCCATCAGCCCCAGTGGGACTAGGACAGATACGCAGTATTTT. The genes are TRBV10-3 and TRBJ2-3; 8 bases agree with TRBD2. V lost 6 bases, J lost 3 bases, and 8 bases stayed unmatched. CDR3 length equals 15 residues. The germline CDR1 and CDR2 sequences are ENHRY and SYGVKD.

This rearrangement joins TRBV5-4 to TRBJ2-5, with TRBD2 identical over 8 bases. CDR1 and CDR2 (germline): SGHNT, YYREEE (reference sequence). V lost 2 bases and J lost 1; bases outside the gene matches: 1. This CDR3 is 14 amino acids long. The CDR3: CASSLAGVQETQYF. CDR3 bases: TGTGCCAGCAGCTTAGCGGGGGTCCAAGAGACCCAGTACTTC.

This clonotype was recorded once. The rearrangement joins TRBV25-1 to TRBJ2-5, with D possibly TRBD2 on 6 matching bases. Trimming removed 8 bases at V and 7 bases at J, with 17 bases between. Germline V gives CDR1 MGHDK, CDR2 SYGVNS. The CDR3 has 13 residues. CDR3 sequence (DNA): TGTGCCAGCCGCGGGACTTCCGTTGGGACCCAGTACTTC. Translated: CASRGTSVGTQYF.

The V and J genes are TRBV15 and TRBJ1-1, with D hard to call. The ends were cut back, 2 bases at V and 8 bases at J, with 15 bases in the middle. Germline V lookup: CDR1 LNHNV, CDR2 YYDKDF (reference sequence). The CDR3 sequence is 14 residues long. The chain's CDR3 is CATSRPAEKNEAFF. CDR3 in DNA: TGTGCCACCAGCAGACCTGCGGAAAAGAACGAAGCTTTCTTT.

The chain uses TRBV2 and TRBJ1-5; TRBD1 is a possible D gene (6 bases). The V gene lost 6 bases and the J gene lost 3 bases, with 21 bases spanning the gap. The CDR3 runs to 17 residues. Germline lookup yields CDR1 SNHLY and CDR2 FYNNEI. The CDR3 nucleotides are TGTGCCAGCAGAGAGAGACAGGTCTCCGCTCCCAATCAGCCCCAGCATTTT. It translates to CASRERQVSAPNQPQHF.

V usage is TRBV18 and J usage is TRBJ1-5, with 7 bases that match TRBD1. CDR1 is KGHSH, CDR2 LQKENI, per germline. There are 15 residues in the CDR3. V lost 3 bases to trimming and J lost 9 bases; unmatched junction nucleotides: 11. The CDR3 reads CASSPEQGTMRPQHF. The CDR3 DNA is TGTGCCAGCTCACCGGAACAGGGGACCATGAGGCCCCAGCATTTT.

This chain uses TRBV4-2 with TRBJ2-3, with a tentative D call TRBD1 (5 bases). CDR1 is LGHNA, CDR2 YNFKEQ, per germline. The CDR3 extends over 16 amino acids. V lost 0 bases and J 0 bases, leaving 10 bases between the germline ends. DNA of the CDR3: TGTGCCAGCAGCCAAGATAGGGGCACTAGCACAGATACGCAGTATTTT. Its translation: CASSQDRGTSTDTQYF.

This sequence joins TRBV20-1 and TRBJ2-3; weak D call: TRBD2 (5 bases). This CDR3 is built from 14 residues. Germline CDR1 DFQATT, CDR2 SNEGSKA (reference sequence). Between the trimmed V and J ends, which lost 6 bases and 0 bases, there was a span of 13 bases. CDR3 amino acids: CSAQEDFSTDTQYF. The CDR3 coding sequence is TGCAGTGCACAAGAGGACTTCAGCACAGATACGCAGTATTTT.

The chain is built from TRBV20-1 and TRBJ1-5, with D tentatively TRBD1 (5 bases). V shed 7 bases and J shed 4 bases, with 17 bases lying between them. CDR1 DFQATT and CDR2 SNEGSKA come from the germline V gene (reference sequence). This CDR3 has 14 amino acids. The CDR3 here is CSGAEHGGNQPQHF. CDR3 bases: TGCAGTGGGGCGGAACATGGGGGGAATCAGCCCCAGCATTTT.

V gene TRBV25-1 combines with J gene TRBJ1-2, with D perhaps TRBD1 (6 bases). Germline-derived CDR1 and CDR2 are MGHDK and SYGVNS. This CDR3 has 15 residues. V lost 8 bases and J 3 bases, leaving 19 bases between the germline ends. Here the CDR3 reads CASPLRGLGDYGYTF. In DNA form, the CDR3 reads TGTGCCAGCCCGTTGCGGGGGCTCGGAGACTATGGCTACACCTTC.